A single sample is the source of the 18 T cell receptor beta chains below, sequenced in a study of cytomegalovirus exposure and HLA in healthy donors (TCRdb year 2017). The library was obtained by the immunoSEQ multiplex PCR assay. The multiplex PCR relied on a mix of 60 forward primers for TCR Vbeta segments and 13 reverse primers for TCR Jbeta segments. The source is immuneACCESS, and TCRdb retained only in-frame sequences with V and J called. Part of the clones is not carried over; for the studies checked, unresolved V genes explain less than half of this, and the remainder is unexplained. This sample is represented by 200,000 or so clones; approximately 78% of them were singletons. The top ten constitute around 2.7% of the sample. Material for sequencing was PBMCs. The origin of the receptors is a woman aged 35 to 49 in good health and CMV-seronegative.

This sequence joins TRBV5-4 and TRBJ2-3; TRBD2 matches 11 bases. CDR1 and CDR2 (germline): SGHNT, YYREEE (reference sequence). The ends lost 1 base at V and 8 bases at J; junction bases unmatched: 3. CDR3 length: 14 amino acids. The CDR3 here is CASSLTSGSSTQYF. The CDR3 DNA reads TGTGCCAGCAGCTTGACTAGCGGGAGTTCTACGCAGTATTTT.

The chain couples TRBV29-1 to TRBJ1-2; D is perhaps TRBD1 (5 bases). The CDR3 consists of 14 residues. V was cut by 1 base and J by 5 bases, with 14 bases left in between. From germline, CDR1 is SQVTM and CDR2 ANQGSEA. DNA for the CDR3: TGCAGCGTTGAAGGCGGACAAACCGCATATGGCTACACCTTC. Amino acids: CSVEGGQTAYGYTF.

The rearrangement uses TRBV27 and TRBJ2-7, with D possibly matching TRBD1 (6 bases). The CDR3 spans 17 residues. With 3 bases removed from V and 5 bases from J, the gap between germline ends came to 23 bases. From germline, CDR1 is MNHEY and CDR2 SMNVEV (reference sequence). For the CDR3, the DNA is TGTGCCAGCAGTTTCGCAGTTTATACAGGGCTTATCCACGAGCAGTACTTC. Translated, it gives CASSFAVYTGLIHEQYF.

The chain joins TRBV7-9 to TRBJ2-1; perhaps TRBD2 as D (5 bases). V was shortened by 3 bases and J by 2 bases, with 11 bases between the two germline ends. The CDR3 length is 15 residues. CDR1 is SEHNR, CDR2 FQNEAQ, per germline (reference sequence). The CDR3, as DNA: TGTGCCAGCAGCTTTATTACTAGAACCTACAATGAGCAGTTCTTC. Translation gives CASSFITRTYNEQFF.

The rearrangement links TRBV9 to TRBJ2-1, with 14 bases matching TRBD2. The V gene end was trimmed by 0 bases and the J gene end by 5 bases; junction bases not matched to a gene: 1. Per the germline V gene, CDR1 is SGDLS and CDR2 is YYNGEE. There are 16 residues in the CDR3. In nucleotides, the CDR3 is TGTGCCAGCAGCGTAGGACTAGCGGGAGGGCACAATGAGCAGTTCTTC. Its protein is CASSVGLAGGHNEQFF. Using reference TRBV9 and TRBJ2-1 for the parts outside the CDR3, the full variable domain is DSGVTQTPKHLITATGQRVTLRCSPRSGDLSVYWYQQSLDQGLQFLIQYYNGEERAKGNILERFSAQQFPDLHSELNLSSLELGDSALYFCASSVGLAGGHNEQFFGPGTRLTVL.

The chain links TRBV7-9 to TRBJ1-1, with D maybe TRBD1 (5 bases). CDR3 size: 14 residues. Trimming pared 5 bases from V and 3 bases from J, leaving 13 bases between. Germline V CDR1 and CDR2: SEHNR, FQNEAQ (reference sequence). CDR3 sequence reads: CASSPRRGDTEAFF. CDR3 bases: TGTGCCAGCAGCCCACGGCGGGGGGACACTGAAGCTTTCTTT.

This chain joins TRBV30 and TRBJ2-2; TRBD2 aligns across 11 bases. V trimming: 7 bases; J trimming: 4 bases; junction bases outside the gene matches: 5. This CDR3 is 14 amino acids long. Germline V CDR1 and CDR2: GTSNPN, SVGIG (reference sequence). CDR3 in amino acids: CASTGTSGTGELFF. CDR3 DNA sequence: TGTGCCTCGACCGGGACTAGCGGCACCGGGGAGCTGTTTTTT.

The chain has TRBV4-1 and TRBJ2-1; 10 nucleotides match TRBD2. CDR3 length: 17 amino acids. Losses at the gene ends were 1 base for V and 7 bases for J; bases not matched to a gene: 10. Germline loops: CDR1 MGHRA, CDR2 YSYEKL. The CDR3 here is CASSQGRLAGDENEQFF. The CDR3 bases are TGCGCCAGCAGCCAAGGTCGGCTAGCGGGAGATGAGAATGAGCAGTTCTTC.

The rearrangement links TRBV27 to TRBJ2-3; 7 nucleotides line up with TRBD1. The CDR3 consists of 16 residues. The J segment lost 5 bases and the V segment lost 2 bases, leaving 10 bases of the junction unmatched. Per germline, CDR1 MNHEY and CDR2 SMNVEV (reference sequence). CDR3 DNA sequence: TGTGCCAGCAGTTTAATGTACAGGGGCCGTAGAGATACGCAGTATTTT. It codes for CASSLMYRGRRDTQYF.

The chain employs TRBV7-9 and TRBJ2-1, with TRBD1 matching over 7 bases. Per the germline V gene, CDR1 is SEHNR and CDR2 is FQNEAQ (reference sequence). The CDR3 consists of 15 residues. The V segment lost 5 bases and the J segment 5 bases; nucleotides outside the gene matches: 9. Here the CDR3 reads CASSGDRALNNEQFF. CDR3 DNA: TGTGCCAGCAGCGGCGACAGGGCCCTCAACAATGAGCAGTTCTTC.

The V and J genes are TRBV25-1 and TRBJ1-2; 7 nucleotides match TRBD1. V lost 5 bases and J lost 8; bases outside the gene matches: 14. The CDR3 is 15 residues long. Germline CDR1 MGHDK, CDR2 SYGVNS. The CDR3 region is CASSRPLDRVDGYTF. The CDR3 DNA follows: TGTGCCAGCAGTCGACCTCTTGACAGGGTGGACGGCTACACCTTC.

V is TRBV13 and J is TRBJ1-5; perhaps TRBD1 as D (6 bases). This CDR3 has 13 amino acids. V lost 4 bases to trimming and J lost 5 bases, with 9 bases between them. Germline loops: CDR1 PRHDT, CDR2 FYEKMQ (reference sequence). CDR3 sequence reads: CASSSAGDQPQHF. CDR3 nucleotide sequence: TGTGCCAGCAGCTCTGCAGGGGATCAGCCCCAGCATTTT. The full variable domain, rest sourced from reference TRBV13 and TRBJ1-5, is AAGVIQSPRHLIKEKRETATLKCYPIPRHDTVYWYQQGPGQDPQFLISFYEKMQSDKGSIPDRFSAQQFSDYHSELNMSSLELGDSALYFCASSSAGDQPQHFGDGTRLSIL.

Regarding this clone: Distinct nucleotide sequences in the sample also encode this CDR3. The chain joins TRBV18 to TRBJ1-3; 8 positions agree with TRBD1. V dropped 2 bases and J dropped 0; count of bases not matched to a gene: 0. Germline CDR1 KGHSH, CDR2 LQKENI. The CDR3 consists of 15 residues. As DNA, the CDR3 is TGTGCCAGCTCACCAGGGACAGGCTCTGGAAACACCATATATTTT. Protein sequence: CASSPGTGSGNTIYF.

V and J are TRBV5-1 and TRBJ1-6; perhaps TRBD1 as D (5 bases). Between the trimmed V and J ends, which lost 1 base and 8 bases, there was a span of 13 bases. Looked up from germline, CDR1 is SGHRS and CDR2 is YFSETQ. The CDR3 consists of 15 residues. In nucleotides, the CDR3 is TGCGCCAGCAGCTTGATGGGGGGTACGGATTCACCCCTCCACTTT. Protein product: CASSLMGGTDSPLHF.

The chain recombines TRBV2 with TRBJ2-1; 9 bases are shared with TRBD2. After removal of 5 bases from V and 5 bases from J, the junction contained 4 bases not matched to a gene. There are 14 residues in the CDR3. Germline CDR1 and CDR2: SNHLY and FYNNEI. The CDR3 reads CASSSLAGNNEQFF. CDR3 in DNA: TGTGCCAGCAGTTCCCTAGCGGGGAACAATGAGCAGTTCTTC.

The CDR3 DNA is TGTGCCAGCAGCGTAGACTTTAACACTGAAGCTTTCTTT. Translating gives CASSVDFNTEAFF. The chain links TRBV7-3 to TRBJ1-1; no clear D gene. The length of the CDR3 is 13 residues. CDR1 is SGHTA, CDR2 FQGTGA, per germline. V was cut by 5 bases and J by 2 bases, with 9 bases left in between. The variable domain in full, completed from reference TRBV7-3 and TRBJ1-1, reads GAGVSQTPSNKVTEKGKYVELRCDPISGHTALYWYRQSLGQGPEFLIYFQGTGAADDSGLPNDRFFAVRPEGSVSTLKIQRTERGDSAVYLCASSVDFNTEAFFGQGTRLTVV.

The chain is built from TRBV28 and TRBJ2-5; D perhaps matches TRBD1 (6 bases). TRBJ2-7 explains the end of the DNA better; the J call may be wrong. The CDR3 extends over 17 amino acids. CDR1 and CDR2 from the germline V gene are MDHEN and SYDVKM. CDR3 protein: CASSQPSGVRGSYEQYF. CDR3 coding DNA: TGTGCCAGCAGCCAGCCTTCAGGGGTACGTGGGTCCTACGAGCAGTACTTC.

Concerning this clone: Other DNA sequences in the same sample also yield this CDR3. The chain employs TRBV7-2 and TRBJ1-2; D not certain. The V gene lost 5 bases and the J gene lost 1 base, with 5 bases spanning the gap. The length of the CDR3 is 12 residues. In germline, CDR1 is SGHTA, CDR2 FQGNSA. In DNA form, the CDR3 reads TGTGCCAGCAGCCTAAGTAACTATGGCTACACCTTC. Amino acids: CASSLSNYGYTF.